This T cell receptor (beta chain) was found in a study of cytomegalovirus exposure and HLA in healthy donors. The PCR made use of 60 Vbeta and 13 Jbeta primers. Sequenced by immunoSEQ multiplex PCR; TCRdb stores in-frame clones only, minus some. The table has some 130,000 clones, around 77% seen once. Points on this clone: Antigen specificity is unknown.

The V gene's germline CDR1 is SGDLS and CDR2 YYNGEE. V lost 0 bases and J lost 0, with 13 bases in between. The CDR3 length is 16 residues. Whole-study findings and limits: Presence/absence analyses took donor sequencing depth as roughly uniform. Prediction of most subjects' HLA-A and HLA-B alleles by TCR beta sequences was reportedly accurate. Later findings reportedly placed an Asian-associated ancestry cluster below the approximately 630-donor mean for N-insertions.

The V call is TRBV9, the J call TRBJ2-7, with no clear D. This TCR derives from a male donor in good health and CMV-seropositive. Source material: PBMCs. The CDR3: CASSVGFPVGSYEQYF. Written as DNA, the CDR3 is TGTGCCAGCAGCGTAGGGTTTCCCGTCGGCTCCTACGAGCAGTACTTC.